The 3 T cell receptor beta chains reported below all come from one sample, sequenced in a study of T cell responses to AZD1222 COVID-19 vaccine. Measured with immunoSEQ multiplex PCR; TCRdb has only the in-frame clones, and not every one. Among about 110,000 clones listed, 88% were seen once. Sequenced material: peripheral blood, taken 28 days after the second AZD1222 dose. Every receptor here comes from an adult who received the AZD1222 COVID-19 vaccine.

For the CDR3, the DNA is TGTGCCAGCAGCGTAGATGGGTACGAGCAGTACTTC. This sequence encodes CASSVDGYEQYF. J is TRBJ2-7 and V is TRBV9; D remains ambiguous. Germline V lookup: CDR1 SGDLS, CDR2 YYNGEE. V was clipped by 0 bases and J by 4 bases, with 5 bases between them. The CDR3 has 12 amino acids. Using reference TRBV9 and TRBJ2-7 for the parts outside the CDR3, the full variable domain is DSGVTQTPKHLITATGQRVTLRCSPRSGDLSVYWYQQSLDQGLQFLIQYYNGEERAKGNILERFSAQQFPDLHSELNLSSLELGDSALYFCASSVDGYEQYFGPGTRLTVT.

This rearrangement joins TRBV29-1 to TRBJ1-6; maybe TRBD1 (6 bases). CDR1 is SQVTM, CDR2 ANQGSEA, per germline. Trimming took off 6 bases at V and 6 bases at J, with 12 bases between the two ends. The CDR3 contains 13 residues. The CDR3 DNA follows: TGCAGCGTCCGATTGGACAGTAATTCACCCCTCCACTTT. Translation gives CSVRLDSNSPLHF. Complete variable domain (other parts from reference TRBV29-1 and TRBJ1-6): SAVISQKPSRDICQRGTSLTIQCQVDSQVTMMFWYRQQPGQSLTLIATANQGSEATYESGFVIDKFPISRPNLTFSTLTVSNMSPEDSSIYLCSVRLDSNSPLHFGNGTRLTVT.

The gene calls are TRBV11-3 and TRBJ1-3; D is undetermined. Germline CDR1 is SGHNT and CDR2 is YENEEA. V was trimmed by 6 bases and J by 0 bases, leaving 6 bases between them. CDR3 size: 13 residues. CDR3 region: CASRTNSGNTIYF. The CDR3 bases are TGTGCCAGCAGAACAAACTCTGGAAACACCATATATTTT.